This TCR beta chain was identified in a study of blood T cells in healthy people across ages (dated by TCRdb to the mid-2010s). General notes on the study: In model experiments, template switching captured roughly one uniquely barcoded TCR beta cDNA molecule for every two T cells. To track age-related changes in TCR beta repertoire diversity, the study relied on deep sequencing normalized with unique cDNA molecular identifiers. The donors were divided into four age groups: young (average approximately 15 years), middle-aged (approximately 39), aged (approximately 59) and long-lived (around 80). To avoid experimental bias, donors of different ages were spread randomly across the sequencing lanes. The study analyzed two additional independent replicas of 1 million unique cDNA reads from the same blood draw for two donors, one aged 18 to 29 and one aged 80 or older.

This clonotype came up a few times. What this receptor recognizes is not known. Qualities for individual bases were not recorded, and no much larger clone is one base off. Systemically healthy Caucasian individuals from Russia, 39 in total and aged about 6 to 95 years, were included as donors. About 9.8 milliliters of peripheral blood were drawn from each donor into EDTA-treated Vacutainer tubes. Ficoll-Paque density-gradient centrifugation was used to isolate PBMCs, with at least 6.5 million per sample. Trizol reagent was used to extract total RNA from the PBMCs, yielding at least 5 micrograms per sample. For every donor, flow cytometry on a PBMC aliquot measured the percentage of naive CD45RAhigh/CD27high T cells. Relative to germline, V is 4 bases shorter and J is 5 bases shorter, with 16 bases between their ends. The CDR3 holds 14 amino acids from the cysteine to the phenylalanine. The kept DNA is CDR3 alone, 42 bases in frame from the first base. The germline V gene specifies SGHRS as CDR1 and YFSETQ as CDR2.

Study-level results and caveats: Observed TCR beta diversity correlated strongly with the percentage of naive T cells measured by flow cytometry. Because profiling used bulk unsorted PBMCs, naive and antigen-experienced compartments could not be compared conclusively. Total diversity estimates from one million sequenced T cells were considered lower bounds and underestimates. Compared with the aged group, the long-lived group had more naive CD4+ T cells, fewer expanded clones and increased TCR diversity, suggesting age selection. As age increased, observed TCR beta diversity per million T cells dropped in a roughly linear way, and a significant reduction was already evident by age 40. The CMV infection status of donors was not known, potentially confounding age-related changes in expanded clonotypes.

Preparation of the library involved 5' RACE. Sequencing was performed on an Illumina HiSeq 2500. A second PCR of about 6 to 11 cycles was performed with a sample-barcoded 5' primer and a J-beta primer mix. A unique molecular identifier was introduced onto each TCR beta cDNA molecule by a template-switch 5' adaptor carrying 12 random nucleotides. Each sample yielded at least 2.5 million CDR3-containing paired-end reads. First-strand cDNA synthesis was performed from all RNA using the Mint cDNA synthesis kit, with priming by a TRBC-specific oligonucleotide. Following uracil-DNA glycosylase treatment, a first 18-cycle PCR with universal primers M1SS and BC2_uni_R was performed on all cDNA. The source study handled its data this way. Each sample was normalized by randomly selecting 1 million high-quality reads, each carrying a distinct molecular identifier. Instead of being binned into consensus sequences, reads that shared molecular identifiers were thrown out. CDR3 identification, clonotype clustering and error correction used MiTCR with a Q25 quality threshold and the strictest error-elimination algorithm. A nonparametric unseen species model using Euler transformation provided a lower-bound estimate of total TCR beta diversity. TCRdb applied fastp at Q25 and MiXCR to the public reads, then kept only in-frame beta chains. Merged by CDR3 protein, the rows form single entries marked with the most common genes and DNA. TCRdb, not the authors, supplied the V and J calls. The sample contains 1.5 million to 2 million distinct CDR3 sequences, just under 50% of them found a single time. Together, the top ten hold around 2.1% of the sample.

Sample: blood. The chain is assembled from TRBV5-1 and TRBJ2-7, with a tentative D gene TRBD1 over 6 matching bases. The sequence came from a woman in her thirties or forties in good health. The CDR3 loop reads CASSRSQGSHEQYF. The DNA is TGCGCCAGCAGCAGGTCGCAGGGGTCTCACGAGCAGTACTTC.